A single sample is the source of the 19 T cell receptor beta chains below, sequenced in a study of shared clonotypes between healthy human individuals. Assay: immunoSEQ multiplex PCR; the TCRdb copy retains only in-frame clones and omits some. The repertoire holds hundreds of thousands of clones, with more than 95% as singletons. The sequenced sample consisted of naive CD4+ T cells sorted from blood. Stated subset: CD45RA+ positively selected. These receptors originate from a woman younger than 45 in good health.

The rearrangement joins TRBV18 to TRBJ2-7, with 7 bases fitting TRBD1. Germline CDR1 KGHSH, CDR2 LQKENI. The CDR3 runs 13 residues. V shed 4 bases and J 3 bases; nucleotides not matched to a gene: 3. As DNA, the CDR3 is TGTGCCAGCTCACGGGGACAGTACTACGAGCAGTACTTC. Translated, it gives CASSRGQYYEQYF.

CDR3 sequence: CASSDEKLFF. The DNA for the CDR3 is TGTGCCAGCAGTGACGAAAAACTGTTTTTT. J is TRBJ1-4 and V is TRBV6-4; D uncertain. Deletions cut 2 bases from V and 8 bases from J, with 0 bases between. This CDR3 has 10 residues. CDR1 and CDR2 from the germline V gene are MRHNA and SNTAGT.

This clone was counted a single time. The gene calls are TRBV5-4 and TRBJ2-2, with D possibly TRBD1 on 6 matching bases. Germline lookup yields CDR1 SGHNT and CDR2 YYREEE (reference sequence). V dropped 0 bases and J dropped 1 base, with 13 bases sitting between them. The CDR3 runs to 17 residues. CDR3 sequence: CASSLVPRGGNTGELFF. CDR3 bases: TGTGCCAGCAGCTTGGTTCCGCGAGGGGGGAACACCGGGGAGCTGTTTTTT.

This chain connects TRBV27 to TRBJ2-7, with D possibly being TRBD2 (5 bases). The CDR3 has 14 amino acids. With 6 bases removed from V and 3 bases from J, the gap between germline ends came to 15 bases. CDR1 MNHEY and CDR2 SMNVEV come from the germline V gene (reference sequence). The CDR3 here is CASRPWGEDYEQYF. The CDR3 DNA reads TGTGCCAGCAGACCCTGGGGAGAAGACTACGAGCAGTACTTC.

The chain uses TRBV5-1 and TRBJ2-5, with TRBD2 as a possible D gene (6 bases). CDR3 length: 14 residues. Between the trimmed V and J ends, which lost 2 bases and 3 bases, there was a span of 11 bases. Per germline, CDR1 SGHRS and CDR2 YFSETQ. CDR3 region: CASSFLGGEETQYF. In DNA, the CDR3 is TGCGCCAGCAGCTTCTTGGGCGGGGAAGAGACCCAGTACTTC.

This clone occurred once. The J gene is TRBJ1-5, the V gene TRBV28, with D perhaps matching TRBD1 (5 bases). The germline gives CDR1 MDHEN, CDR2 SYDVKM. Trimming removed 2 bases from V and 1 base from J, with 6 bases in between. CDR3 length equals 14 residues. In DNA form, the CDR3 reads TGTGCCAGCAGTTTAGAGGGGAGCAATCAGCCCCAGCATTTT. Its protein is CASSLEGSNQPQHF.

Remarks on this clone: One end of the junction is discordant with germline, which a read error may explain. The sample holds other DNA sequences that translate to the same CDR3. The DNA for the CDR3 is TGTGCCAGCAGCCAAGAGGCCCCTAGCGGGAGGGCTGAAGAGCAATACTTC. Its translation is CASSQEAPSGRAEEQYF. The gene calls are TRBV4-2 and TRBJ2-7, with 12 bases aligning to TRBD2. The CDR3 loop spans 17 amino acids. Germline V gene sequence: CDR1 LGHNA, CDR2 YNFKEQ.

The gene calls are TRBV28 and TRBJ2-1; no clear D. CDR1 MDHEN and CDR2 SYDVKM come from the germline V gene. V gave up 7 bases and J gave up 0 bases, with 10 bases separating them. The CDR3 contains 14 residues. As DNA, the CDR3 is TGTGCCAGCAAGCAAACACACTCCTACAATGAGCAGTTCTTC. It codes for CASKQTHSYNEQFF. The full variable domain, its missing parts supplied by reference TRBV28 and TRBJ2-1, is DVKVTQSSRYLVKRTGEKVFLECVQDMDHENMFWYRQDPGLGLRLIYFSYDVKMKEKGDIPEGYSVSREKKERFSLILESASTNQTSMYLCASKQTHSYNEQFFGPGTRLTVL.

This rearrangement joins TRBV7-8 to TRBJ2-1; D gene ambiguous. Germline CDR1 reads SGHVS; CDR2 reads FQNEAQ. Trimming pared 5 bases from V and 6 bases from J, leaving 14 bases between. This CDR3 contains 14 residues. The CDR3 loop reads CASSPSRAANEQFF. The CDR3 DNA reads as TGTGCCAGCAGCCCTTCACGGGCGGCCAATGAGCAGTTCTTC.

The J gene is TRBJ2-1, the V gene TRBV11-2; D gene uncertain. V was trimmed by 1 base and J by 0 bases, leaving 10 bases between them. Germline lookup yields CDR1 SGHAT and CDR2 FQNNGV. The CDR3 runs 16 residues. CDR3 amino acids: CASSLGPYASYNEQFF. In nucleotides, the CDR3 is TGTGCCAGCAGCTTAGGCCCTTACGCCTCCTACAATGAGCAGTTCTTC.

The chain is built from TRBV28 and TRBJ2-1; no clear D. The CDR3 runs to 14 residues. V was shortened by 7 bases and J by 6 bases, with 16 bases between the two germline ends. Germline loops: CDR1 MDHEN, CDR2 SYDVKM. In DNA, the CDR3 is TGTGCCAGCATCAAAGGTCCGGAGTTCAATGAGCAGTTCTTC. It specifies CASIKGPEFNEQFF.

The rearrangement uses TRBV7-9 and TRBJ1-1; 7 bases agree with TRBD1. The CDR3 has 15 amino acids. J lost 1 base, V lost 5 bases, and 7 bases had no gene match. In germline, CDR1 is SEHNR, CDR2 FQNEAQ (reference sequence). The CDR3 DNA reads TGTGCCAGCAGCCAGGGTAGGGACAGGAACACTGAAGCTTTCTTT. Protein product: CASSQGRDRNTEAFF.

The J gene is TRBJ1-1, the V gene TRBV7-9; D remains ambiguous. The CDR3 runs to 14 residues. The germline V and J ends were trimmed by 1 base and 7 bases, with 13 bases remaining between them. CDR1 and CDR2 from the germline V gene are SEHNR and FQNEAQ (reference sequence). The CDR3 region is CASSLGVGNGEAFF. CDR3 DNA sequence: TGTGCCAGCAGCTTAGGGGTAGGGAACGGTGAAGCTTTCTTT.

The chain is built from TRBV7-8 and TRBJ1-2; a weak D match, TRBD1 (5 bases). Trimming removed 4 bases from V and 4 bases from J, with 19 bases in between. This CDR3 has 16 amino acids. Germline-derived CDR1 and CDR2 are SGHVS and FQNEAQ. Here the CDR3 reads CASSSRKGRIPYGYTF. The CDR3 nucleotides are TGTGCCAGCAGCTCGCGGAAGGGGCGAATCCCCTATGGCTACACCTTC.

The chain links TRBV11-2 to TRBJ1-1; D uncertain. V was pared by 4 bases and J by 4 bases, with 13 bases between. The CDR3 length is 14 residues. Germline V gene data show CDR1 as SGHAT and CDR2 as FQNNGV. The CDR3 reads CASSYQRARTEAFF. CDR3 nucleotides: TGTGCCAGCAGCTACCAGAGGGCCCGCACTGAAGCTTTCTTT. Using reference TRBV11-2 and TRBJ1-1 for the parts outside the CDR3, the full variable domain is EAGVAQSPRYKIIEKRQSVAFWCNPISGHATLYWYQQILGQGPKLLIQFQNNGVVDDSQLPKDRFSAERLKGVDSTLKIQPAKLEDSAVYLCASSYQRARTEAFFGQGTRLTVV.

The V gene is TRBV4-1, the J gene TRBJ1-2, with unresolved D. Germline loops: CDR1 MGHRA, CDR2 YSYEKL. Trimming took 3 bases from V and 8 from J, leaving 13 bases between them. This CDR3 region has 13 residues. The CDR3, as DNA: TGCGCCAGCAGCCACGCCGCGAGGGTCGGCTACACCTTC. This encodes CASSHAARVGYTF.

This clone was detected once. J is TRBJ2-1 and V is TRBV5-1; 10 bases fit TRBD2. Germline trimming cut 0 bases from V and 4 bases from J; bases unmatched to any gene: 10. CDR1 and CDR2 from the germline V gene are SGHRS and YFSETQ. The CDR3 extends over 18 amino acids. The CDR3 loop is CASSLESGRARLYNEQFF. CDR3 nucleotides: TGCGCCAGCAGCTTGGAGAGCGGGAGGGCCCGGCTTTACAATGAGCAGTTCTTC. The complete variable domain, with remaining parts taken from reference TRBV5-1 and TRBJ2-1, reads KAGVTQTPRYLIKTRGQQVTLSCSPISGHRSVSWYQQTPGQGLQFLFEYFSETQRNKGNFPGRFSGRQFSNSRSEMNVSTLELGDSALYLCASSLESGRARLYNEQFFGPGTRLTVL.

V gene TRBV4-2 combines with J gene TRBJ1-5, with D possibly TRBD1 on 5 matching bases. Germline V gene data show CDR1 as LGHNA and CDR2 as YNFKEQ. V lost 0 bases to trimming and J lost 2 bases, with 8 bases between them. This CDR3 is 15 amino acids long. The CDR3 nucleotides read TGTGCCAGCAGCCAAGAGGGGGGACGCAATCAGCCCCAGCATTTT. Its protein is CASSQEGGRNQPQHF.

V usage is TRBV4-1 and J usage is TRBJ2-5; unclear D gene. Per germline, CDR1 MGHRA and CDR2 YSYEKL. The CDR3 is 14 amino acids. V was trimmed by 1 base and J by 7 bases, leaving 13 bases between them. The DNA of the CDR3 is TGCGCCAGCAGCCAAGCTGAACTAACTTCGACCCAGTACTTC. It codes for CASSQAELTSTQYF.